The present TCR beta chain was sequenced within a study of T cell changes during pregnancy in multiple sclerosis. Germline V gene sequence: CDR1 GTSNPN, CDR2 SVGIG (reference sequence). The CDR3 is 15 amino acids. V lost 0 bases, J lost 1 base, and 12 bases lay in between. Profiled with immunoSEQ multiplex PCR; TCRdb holds only in-frame clones, not every one. Of some 45,000 clones listed, around nine tenths were seen once; the top ten hold roughly 0.9%. The TCR sequence derives from a female donor with multiple sclerosis, enrolled in a pregnancy study. This specimen was CD4+ T cells from peripheral blood mononuclear cells, taken after pregnancy. The rearrangement uses TRBV30 and TRBJ1-1; D may be TRBD1 (5 bases). CDR3 residues: CAWSVLGRGNTEAFF. The CDR3 bases are TGTGCCTGGAGTGTACTTGGGAGGGGGAACACTGAAGCTTTCTTT.